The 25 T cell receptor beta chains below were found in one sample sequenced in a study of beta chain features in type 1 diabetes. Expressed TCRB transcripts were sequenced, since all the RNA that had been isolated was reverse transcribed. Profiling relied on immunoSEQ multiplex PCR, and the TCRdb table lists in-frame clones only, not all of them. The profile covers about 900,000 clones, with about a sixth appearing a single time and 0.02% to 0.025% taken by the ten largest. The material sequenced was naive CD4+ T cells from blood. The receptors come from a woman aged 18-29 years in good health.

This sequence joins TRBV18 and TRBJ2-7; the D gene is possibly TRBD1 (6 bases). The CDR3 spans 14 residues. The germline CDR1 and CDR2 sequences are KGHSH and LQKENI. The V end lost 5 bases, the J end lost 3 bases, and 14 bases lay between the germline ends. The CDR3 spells CASSSPGQFYEQYF. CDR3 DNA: TGTGCCAGCTCATCGCCCGGACAGTTCTACGAGCAGTACTTC.

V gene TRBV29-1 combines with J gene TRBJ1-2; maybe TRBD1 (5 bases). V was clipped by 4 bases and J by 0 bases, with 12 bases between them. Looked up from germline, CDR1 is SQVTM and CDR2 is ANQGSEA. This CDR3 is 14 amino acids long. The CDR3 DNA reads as TGCAGCGTTGGCGACAGACGAGCTAACTATGGCTACACCTTC. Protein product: CSVGDRRANYGYTF.

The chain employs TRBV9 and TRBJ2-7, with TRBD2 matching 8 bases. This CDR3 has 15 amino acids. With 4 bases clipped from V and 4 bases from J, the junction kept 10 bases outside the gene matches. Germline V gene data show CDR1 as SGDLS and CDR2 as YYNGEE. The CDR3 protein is CASSREGTRSYEQYF. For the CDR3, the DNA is TGTGCCAGCAGCAGAGAGGGGACTAGATCTTACGAGCAGTACTTC.

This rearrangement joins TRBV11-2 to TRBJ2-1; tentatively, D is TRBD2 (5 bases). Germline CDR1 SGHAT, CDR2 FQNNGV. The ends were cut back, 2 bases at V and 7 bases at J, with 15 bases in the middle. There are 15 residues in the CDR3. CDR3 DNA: TGTGCCAGCAGCTTACGGATGACGGAGGAGAATGAGCAGTTCTTC. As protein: CASSLRMTEENEQFF. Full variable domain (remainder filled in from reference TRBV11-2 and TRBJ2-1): EAGVAQSPRYKIIEKRQSVAFWCNPISGHATLYWYQQILGQGPKLLIQFQNNGVVDDSQLPKDRFSAERLKGVDSTLKIQPAKLEDSAVYLCASSLRMTEENEQFFGPGTRLTVL.

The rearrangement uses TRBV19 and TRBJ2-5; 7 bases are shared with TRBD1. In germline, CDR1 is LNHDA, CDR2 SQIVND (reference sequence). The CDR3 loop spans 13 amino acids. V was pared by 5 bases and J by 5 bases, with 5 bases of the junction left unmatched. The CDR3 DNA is TGTGCCAGTAGTCGGACAGGCGGGGAGACCCAGTACTTC. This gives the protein CASSRTGGETQYF.

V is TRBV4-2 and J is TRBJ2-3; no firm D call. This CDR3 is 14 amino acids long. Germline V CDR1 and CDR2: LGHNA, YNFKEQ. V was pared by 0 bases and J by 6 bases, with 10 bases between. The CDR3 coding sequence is TGTGCCAGCAGCCAAGATTGGGATAGCGATACGCAGTATTTT. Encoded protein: CASSQDWDSDTQYF.

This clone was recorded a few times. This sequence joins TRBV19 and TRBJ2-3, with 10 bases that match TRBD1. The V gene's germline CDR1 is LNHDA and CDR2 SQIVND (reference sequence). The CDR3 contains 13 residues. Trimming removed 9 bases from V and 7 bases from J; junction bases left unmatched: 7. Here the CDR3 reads CASSGQGPYTQYF. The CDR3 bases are TGTGCCAGCTCGGGACAGGGGCCATATACGCAGTATTTT.

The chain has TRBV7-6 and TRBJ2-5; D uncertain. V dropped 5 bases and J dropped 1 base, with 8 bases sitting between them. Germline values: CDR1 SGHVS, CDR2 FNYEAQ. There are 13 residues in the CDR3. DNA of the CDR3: TGTGCCAGCAGCACCGTTAGCCAAGAGACCCAGTACTTC. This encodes CASSTVSQETQYF.

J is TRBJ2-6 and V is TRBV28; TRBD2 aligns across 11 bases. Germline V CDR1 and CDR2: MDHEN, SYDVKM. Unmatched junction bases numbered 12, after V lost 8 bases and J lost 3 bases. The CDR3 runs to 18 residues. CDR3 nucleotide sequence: TGTGCCAGCCGTACTCCCATAGCGGGAGGGCTTGGGGCCAACGTCCTGACTTTC. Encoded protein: CASRTPIAGGLGANVLTF. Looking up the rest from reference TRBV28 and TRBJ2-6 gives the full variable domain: DVKVTQSSRYLVKRTGEKVFLECVQDMDHENMFWYRQDPGLGLRLIYFSYDVKMKEKGDIPEGYSVSREKKERFSLILESASTNQTSMYLCASRTPIAGGLGANVLTFGAGSRLTVL.

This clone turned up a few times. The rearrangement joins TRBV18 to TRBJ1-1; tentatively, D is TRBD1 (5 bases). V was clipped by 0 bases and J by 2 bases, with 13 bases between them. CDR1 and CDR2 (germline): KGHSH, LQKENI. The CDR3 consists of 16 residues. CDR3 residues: CASSPPGDRSNTEAFF. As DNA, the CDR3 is TGTGCCAGCTCACCACCGGGGGACCGGAGTAACACTGAAGCTTTCTTT. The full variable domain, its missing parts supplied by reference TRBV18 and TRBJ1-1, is NAGVMQNPRHLVRRRGQEARLRCSPMKGHSHVYWYRQLPEEGLKFMVYLQKENIIDESGMPKERFSAEFPKEGPSILRIQQVVRGDSAAYFCASSPPGDRSNTEAFFGQGTRLTVV.

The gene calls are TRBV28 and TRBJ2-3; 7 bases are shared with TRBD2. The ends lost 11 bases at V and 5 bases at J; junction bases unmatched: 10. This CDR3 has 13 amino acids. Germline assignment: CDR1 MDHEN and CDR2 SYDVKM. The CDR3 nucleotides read TGTGCCCCAATAGCGGGCCCCCGAGATACGCAGTATTTT. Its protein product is CAPIAGPRDTQYF.

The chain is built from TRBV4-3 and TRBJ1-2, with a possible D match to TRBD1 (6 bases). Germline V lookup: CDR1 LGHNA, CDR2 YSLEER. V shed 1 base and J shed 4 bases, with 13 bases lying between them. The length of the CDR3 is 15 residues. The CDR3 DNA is TGCGCCAGCAGCCAAGCCACTGCAGGGGTCTATGGCTACACCTTC. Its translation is CASSQATAGVYGYTF.

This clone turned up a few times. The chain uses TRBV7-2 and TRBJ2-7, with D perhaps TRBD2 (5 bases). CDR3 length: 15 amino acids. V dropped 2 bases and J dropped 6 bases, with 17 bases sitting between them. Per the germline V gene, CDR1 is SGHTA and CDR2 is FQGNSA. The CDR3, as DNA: TGTGCCAGCAGCTTATCTAGCACATTGGGCCTCGAGCAGTACTTC. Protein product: CASSLSSTLGLEQYF.

The CDR3 DNA sequence: TGCGCCAGCAGCCAACTAATACTAGCGGGAGTGTCTACAGATACGCAGTATTTT. It specifies CASSQLILAGVSTDTQYF. This sequence joins TRBV4-1 and TRBJ2-3, with TRBD2 matching over 11 bases. CDR1 is MGHRA, CDR2 YSYEKL, per germline. The CDR3 sequence is 18 residues long. The V and J ends lost 2 bases and 3 bases, in that order; junction bases with no gene match: 10.

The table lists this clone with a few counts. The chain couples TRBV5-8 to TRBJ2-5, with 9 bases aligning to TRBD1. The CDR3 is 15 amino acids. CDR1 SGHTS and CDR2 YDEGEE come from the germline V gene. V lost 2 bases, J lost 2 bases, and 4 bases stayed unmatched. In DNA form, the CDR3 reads TGTGCCAGCAGCTTTGGGACAGGGAAACAAGAGACCCAGTACTTC. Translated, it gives CASSFGTGKQETQYF. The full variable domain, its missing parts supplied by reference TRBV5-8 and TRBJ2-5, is EAGVTQSPTHLIKTRGQQATLRCSPISGHTSVYWYQQALGLGLQFLLWYDEGEERNRGNFPPRFSGRQFPNYSSELNVNALELEDSALYLCASSFGTGKQETQYFGPGTRLLVL.

This chain's CDR3 is CASSAGVHYGYTF. The CDR3, as DNA: TGTGCCAGCAGCGCTGGGGTCCACTATGGCTACACCTTC. The chain recombines TRBV7-9 with TRBJ1-2; D not resolved. V was trimmed by 5 bases and J by 3 bases, leaving 10 bases between them. CDR3 length: 13 amino acids. Germline values: CDR1 SEHNR, CDR2 FQNEAQ (reference sequence).

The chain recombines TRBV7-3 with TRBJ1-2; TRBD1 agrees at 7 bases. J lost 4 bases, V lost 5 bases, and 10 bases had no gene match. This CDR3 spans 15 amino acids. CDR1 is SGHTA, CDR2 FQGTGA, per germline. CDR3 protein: CASSPRTGTLYGYTF. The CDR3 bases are TGTGCCAGCAGCCCTCGGACAGGAACCCTCTATGGCTACACCTTC.

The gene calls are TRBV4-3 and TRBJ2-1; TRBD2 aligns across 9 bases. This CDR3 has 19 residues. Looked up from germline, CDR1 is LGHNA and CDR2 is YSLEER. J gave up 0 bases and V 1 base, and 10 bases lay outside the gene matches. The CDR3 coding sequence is TGCGCCAGCAGCCAAGTGGGAGCGGGAGGAACACGCTCCTACAATGAGCAGTTCTTC. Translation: CASSQVGAGGTRSYNEQFF.

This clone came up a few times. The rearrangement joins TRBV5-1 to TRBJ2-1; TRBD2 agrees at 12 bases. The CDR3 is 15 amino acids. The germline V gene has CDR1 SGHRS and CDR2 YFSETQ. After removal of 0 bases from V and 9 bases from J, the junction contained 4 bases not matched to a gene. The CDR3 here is CASSLVLAGGSEQFF. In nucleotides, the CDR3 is TGCGCCAGCAGCTTGGTACTAGCGGGAGGTAGTGAGCAGTTCTTC.

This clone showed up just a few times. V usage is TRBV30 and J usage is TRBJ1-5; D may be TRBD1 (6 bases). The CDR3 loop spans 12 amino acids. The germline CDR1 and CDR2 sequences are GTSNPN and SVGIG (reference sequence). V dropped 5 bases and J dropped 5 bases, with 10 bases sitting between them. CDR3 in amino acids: CAWDRRDQPQHF. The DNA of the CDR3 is TGTGCCTGGGACAGGAGAGATCAGCCCCAGCATTTT.

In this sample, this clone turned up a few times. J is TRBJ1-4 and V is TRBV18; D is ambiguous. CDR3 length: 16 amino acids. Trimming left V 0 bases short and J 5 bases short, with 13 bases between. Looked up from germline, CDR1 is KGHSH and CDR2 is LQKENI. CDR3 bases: TGTGCCAGCTCACCACCGACACAGTCTCGGAATGAAAAACTGTTTTTT. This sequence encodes CASSPPTQSRNEKLFF.

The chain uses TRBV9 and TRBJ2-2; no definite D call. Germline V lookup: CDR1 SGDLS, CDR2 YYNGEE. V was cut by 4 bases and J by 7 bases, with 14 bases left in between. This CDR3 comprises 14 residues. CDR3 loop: CASSTRWGYGELFF. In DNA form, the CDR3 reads TGTGCCAGCAGCACACGTTGGGGATACGGGGAGCTGTTTTTT.

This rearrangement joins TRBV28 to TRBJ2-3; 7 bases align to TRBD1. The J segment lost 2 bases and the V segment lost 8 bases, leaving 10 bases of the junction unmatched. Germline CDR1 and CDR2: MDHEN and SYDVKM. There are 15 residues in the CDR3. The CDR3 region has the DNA TGTGCCAGCCCCAAGACAGGGAACCCCACAGATACGCAGTATTTT. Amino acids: CASPKTGNPTDTQYF.

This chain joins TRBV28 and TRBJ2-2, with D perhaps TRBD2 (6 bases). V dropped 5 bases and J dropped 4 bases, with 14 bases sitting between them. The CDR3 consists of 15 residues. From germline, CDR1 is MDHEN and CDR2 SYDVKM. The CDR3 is CASSPRLVLTGELFF. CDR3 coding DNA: TGTGCCAGCAGTCCTAGACTAGTACTCACCGGGGAGCTGTTTTTT.

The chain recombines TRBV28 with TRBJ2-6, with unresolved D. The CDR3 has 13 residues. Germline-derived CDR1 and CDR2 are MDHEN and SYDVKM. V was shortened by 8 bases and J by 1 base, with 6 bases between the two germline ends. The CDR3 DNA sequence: TGTGCCAGCGCACCGTCTGGGGCCAACGTCCTGACTTTC. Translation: CASAPSGANVLTF. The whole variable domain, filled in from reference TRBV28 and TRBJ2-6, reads DVKVTQSSRYLVKRTGEKVFLECVQDMDHENMFWYRQDPGLGLRLIYFSYDVKMKEKGDIPEGYSVSREKKERFSLILESASTNQTSMYLCASAPSGANVLTFGAGSRLTVL.